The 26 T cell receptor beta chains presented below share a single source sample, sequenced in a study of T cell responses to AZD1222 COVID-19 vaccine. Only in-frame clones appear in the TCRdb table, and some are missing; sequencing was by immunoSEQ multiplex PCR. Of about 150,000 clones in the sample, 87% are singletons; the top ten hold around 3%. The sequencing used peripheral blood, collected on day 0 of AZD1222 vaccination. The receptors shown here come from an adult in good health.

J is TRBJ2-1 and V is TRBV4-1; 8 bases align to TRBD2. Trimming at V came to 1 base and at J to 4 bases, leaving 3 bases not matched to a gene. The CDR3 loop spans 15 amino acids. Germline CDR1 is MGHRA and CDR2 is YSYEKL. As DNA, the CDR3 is TGCGCCAGCAGCCAAGGTAGCGGGGTATACAATGAGCAGTTCTTC. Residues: CASSQGSGVYNEQFF.

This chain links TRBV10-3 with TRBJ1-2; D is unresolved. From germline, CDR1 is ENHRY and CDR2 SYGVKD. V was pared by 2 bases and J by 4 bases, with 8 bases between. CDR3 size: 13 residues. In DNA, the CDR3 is TGTGCCATCAGTGAGATTGGGTTCTATGGCTACACCTTC. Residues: CAISEIGFYGYTF.

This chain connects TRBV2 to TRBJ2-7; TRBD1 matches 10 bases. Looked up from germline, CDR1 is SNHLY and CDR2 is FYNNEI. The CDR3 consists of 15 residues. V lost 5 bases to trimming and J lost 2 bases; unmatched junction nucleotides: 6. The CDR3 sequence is CASSRDRGSTYEQYF. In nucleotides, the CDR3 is TGTGCCAGCAGTCGGGACAGGGGATCAACCTACGAGCAGTACTTC.

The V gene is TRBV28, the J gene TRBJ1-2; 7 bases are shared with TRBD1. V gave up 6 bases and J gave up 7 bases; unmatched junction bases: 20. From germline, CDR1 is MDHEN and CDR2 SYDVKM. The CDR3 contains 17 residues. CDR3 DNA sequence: TGTGCCAGCAGCCCCGGGACAGCTATAACCATCGCTGTTGGCTACACCTTC. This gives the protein CASSPGTAITIAVGYTF.

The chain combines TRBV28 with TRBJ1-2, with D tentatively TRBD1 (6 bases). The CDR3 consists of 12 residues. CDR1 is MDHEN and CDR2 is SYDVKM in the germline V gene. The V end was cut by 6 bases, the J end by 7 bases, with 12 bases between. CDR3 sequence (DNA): TGTGCCAGCAGATTAGGACAGAGTGGCTACACCTTC. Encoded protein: CASRLGQSGYTF.

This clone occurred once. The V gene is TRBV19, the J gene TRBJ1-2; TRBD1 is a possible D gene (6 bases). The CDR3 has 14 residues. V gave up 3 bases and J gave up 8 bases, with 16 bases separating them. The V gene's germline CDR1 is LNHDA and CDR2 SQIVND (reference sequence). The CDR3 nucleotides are TGTGCCAGTAGTATTGTCAGGGGAAGGAGCGGCTACACCTTC. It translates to CASSIVRGRSGYTF. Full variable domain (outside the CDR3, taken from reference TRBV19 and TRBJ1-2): DGGITQSPKYLFRKEGQNVTLSCEQNLNHDAMYWYRQDPGQGLRLIYYSQIVNDFQKGDIAEGYSVSREKKESFPLTVTSAQKNPTAFYLCASSIVRGRSGYTFGSGTRLTVV.

CDR3 sequence reads: CVRAWGQGELGGYTF. CDR3 DNA sequence: TGTGTCAGAGCCTGGGGACAGGGGGAATTGGGCGGCTACACCTTC. The chain links TRBV7-5 to TRBJ1-2; the table's TRBD1 call for D was not verified on the DNA. TRBV7-5 counts as a pseudogene. The CDR3 is made up of 15 amino acids.

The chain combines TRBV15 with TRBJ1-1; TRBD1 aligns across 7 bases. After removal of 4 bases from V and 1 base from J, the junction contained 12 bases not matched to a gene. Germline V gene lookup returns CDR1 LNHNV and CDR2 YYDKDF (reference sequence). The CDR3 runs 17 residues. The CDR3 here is CATSTLLTGAWNTEAFF. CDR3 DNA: TGTGCCACCAGCACATTACTAACAGGGGCCTGGAACACTGAAGCTTTCTTT.

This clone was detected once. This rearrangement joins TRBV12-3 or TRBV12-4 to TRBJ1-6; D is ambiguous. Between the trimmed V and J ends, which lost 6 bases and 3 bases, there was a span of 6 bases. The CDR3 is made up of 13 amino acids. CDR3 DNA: TGTGCCAGCAGCCGGGACTATAATTCACCCCTCCACTTT. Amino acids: CASSRDYNSPLHF.

CDR3 DNA: TGTGCCAGCAGTTTACGGGAGGGCTCCTACAATGAGCAGTTCTTC. Amino acids: CASSLREGSYNEQFF. V usage is TRBV27 and J usage is TRBJ2-1; 8 bases agree with TRBD2. This CDR3 region has 15 residues. CDR1 is MNHEY, CDR2 SMNVEV, per germline (reference sequence). V dropped 2 bases and J dropped 0; count of bases not matched to a gene: 0.

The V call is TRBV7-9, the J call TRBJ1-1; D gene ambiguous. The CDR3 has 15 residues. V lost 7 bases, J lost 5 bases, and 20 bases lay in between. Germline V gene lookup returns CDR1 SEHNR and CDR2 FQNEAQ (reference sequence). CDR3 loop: CASNGPRARRTEAFF. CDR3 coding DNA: TGTGCCAGCAATGGCCCCCGGGCCCGGCGAACTGAAGCTTTCTTT.

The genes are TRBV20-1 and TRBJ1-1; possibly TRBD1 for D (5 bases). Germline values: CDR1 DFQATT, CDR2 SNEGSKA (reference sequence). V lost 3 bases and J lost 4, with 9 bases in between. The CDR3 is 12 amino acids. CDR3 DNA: TGCAGTGCTAGTGGGGGAAGCACTGAAGCTTTCTTT. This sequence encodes CSASGGSTEAFF.

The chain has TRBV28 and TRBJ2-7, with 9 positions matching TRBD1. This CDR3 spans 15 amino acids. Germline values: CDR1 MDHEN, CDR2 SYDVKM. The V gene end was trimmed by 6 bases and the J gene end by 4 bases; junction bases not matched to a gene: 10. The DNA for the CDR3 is TGTGCCAGCAGCTCCCCCGGGACAGGGATTTACGAGCAGTACTTC. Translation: CASSSPGTGIYEQYF.

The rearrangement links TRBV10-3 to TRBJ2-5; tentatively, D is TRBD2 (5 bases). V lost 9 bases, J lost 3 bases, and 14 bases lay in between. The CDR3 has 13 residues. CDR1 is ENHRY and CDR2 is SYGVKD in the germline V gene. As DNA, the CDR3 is TGTGCCATGCCTCGTAGGGAGAAAGAGACCCAGTACTTC. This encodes CAMPRREKETQYF.

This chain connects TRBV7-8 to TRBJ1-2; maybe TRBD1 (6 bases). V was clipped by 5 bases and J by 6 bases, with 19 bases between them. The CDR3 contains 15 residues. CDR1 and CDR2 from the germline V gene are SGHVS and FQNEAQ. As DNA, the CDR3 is TGTGCCAGCAGCGCTTGGGCAGGGGCGCGGGATGGCTACACCTTC. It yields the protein CASSAWAGARDGYTF.

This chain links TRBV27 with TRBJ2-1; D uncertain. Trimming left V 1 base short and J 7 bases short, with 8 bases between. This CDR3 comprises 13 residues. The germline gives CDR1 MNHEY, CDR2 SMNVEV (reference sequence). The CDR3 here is CASSLLARNEQFF. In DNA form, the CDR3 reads TGTGCCAGCAGTTTATTGGCCAGAAATGAGCAGTTCTTC.

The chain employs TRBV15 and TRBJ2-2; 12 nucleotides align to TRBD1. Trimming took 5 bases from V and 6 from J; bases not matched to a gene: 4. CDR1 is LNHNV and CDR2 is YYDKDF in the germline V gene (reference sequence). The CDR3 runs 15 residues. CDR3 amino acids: CATSVGTGGSGELFF. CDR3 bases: TGTGCCACCAGCGTCGGGACAGGGGGCTCCGGGGAGCTGTTTTTT.

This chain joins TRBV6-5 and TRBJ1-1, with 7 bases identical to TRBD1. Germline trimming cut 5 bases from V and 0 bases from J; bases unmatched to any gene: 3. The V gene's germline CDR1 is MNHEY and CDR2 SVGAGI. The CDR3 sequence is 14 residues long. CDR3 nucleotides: TGTGCCAGCAGTCCGGGACAGATGAACACTGAAGCTTTCTTT. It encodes CASSPGQMNTEAFF.

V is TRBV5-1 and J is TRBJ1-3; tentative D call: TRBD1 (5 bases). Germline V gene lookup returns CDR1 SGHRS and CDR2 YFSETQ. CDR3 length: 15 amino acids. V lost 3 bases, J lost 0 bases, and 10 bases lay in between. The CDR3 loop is CASSSTAYSGNTIYF. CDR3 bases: TGCGCCAGCAGCTCGACAGCGTACTCTGGAAACACCATATATTTT.

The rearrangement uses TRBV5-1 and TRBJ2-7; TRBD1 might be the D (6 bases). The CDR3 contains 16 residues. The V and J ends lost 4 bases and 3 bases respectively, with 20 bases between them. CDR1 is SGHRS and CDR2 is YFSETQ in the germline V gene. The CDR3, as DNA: TGCGCCAGCAGCCCCGGAAGCTCCAGGGGCAACTACGAGCAGTACTTC. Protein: CASSPGSSRGNYEQYF.

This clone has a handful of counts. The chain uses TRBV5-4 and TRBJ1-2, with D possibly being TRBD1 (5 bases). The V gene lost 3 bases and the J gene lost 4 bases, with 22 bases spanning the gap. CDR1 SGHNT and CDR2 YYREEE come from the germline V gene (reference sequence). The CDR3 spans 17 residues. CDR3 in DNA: TGTGCCAGCAGCTCCCTCCCCCGGGACCCAAGGAGCTATGGCTACACCTTC. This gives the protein CASSSLPRDPRSYGYTF.

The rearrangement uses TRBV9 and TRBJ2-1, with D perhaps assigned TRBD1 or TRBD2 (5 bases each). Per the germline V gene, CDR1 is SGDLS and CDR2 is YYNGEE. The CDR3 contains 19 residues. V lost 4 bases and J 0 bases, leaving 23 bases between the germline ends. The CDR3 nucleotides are TGTGCCAGCAGCTCCGAGGGACGGAGCTATCCCAGCTCCTACAATGAGCAGTTCTTC. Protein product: CASSSEGRSYPSSYNEQFF.

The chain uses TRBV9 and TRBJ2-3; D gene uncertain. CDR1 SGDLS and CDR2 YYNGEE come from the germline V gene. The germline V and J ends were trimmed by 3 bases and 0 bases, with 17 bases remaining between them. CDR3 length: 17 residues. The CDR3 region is CASSGPWGSRSTDTQYF. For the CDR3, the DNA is TGTGCCAGCAGCGGCCCCTGGGGAAGCCGCAGCACAGATACGCAGTATTTT.

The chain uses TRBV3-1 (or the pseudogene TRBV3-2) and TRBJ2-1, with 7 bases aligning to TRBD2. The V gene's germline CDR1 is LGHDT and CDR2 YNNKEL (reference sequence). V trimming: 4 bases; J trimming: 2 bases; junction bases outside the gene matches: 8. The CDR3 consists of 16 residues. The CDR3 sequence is CASSREAGWAYNEQFF. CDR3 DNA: TGTGCCAGCAGCCGAGAAGCGGGGTGGGCCTACAATGAGCAGTTCTTC.

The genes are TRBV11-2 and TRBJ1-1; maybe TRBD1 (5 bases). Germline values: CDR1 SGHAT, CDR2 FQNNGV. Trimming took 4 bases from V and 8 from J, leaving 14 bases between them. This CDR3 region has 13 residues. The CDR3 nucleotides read TGTGCCAGCAGCTACCGGGACCCGCCCGAAGCTTTCTTT. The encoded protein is CASSYRDPPEAFF.

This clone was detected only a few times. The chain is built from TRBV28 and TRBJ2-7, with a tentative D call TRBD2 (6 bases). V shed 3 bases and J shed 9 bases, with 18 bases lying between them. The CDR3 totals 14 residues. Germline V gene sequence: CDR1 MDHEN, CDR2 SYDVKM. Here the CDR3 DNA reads TGTGCCAGCAGTTTTAGTCGGGGGTTGAGGGCGCAGTACTTC. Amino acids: CASSFSRGLRAQYF.